The 15 T cell receptor beta chains reported below all come from one sample, sequenced in a study. TCRdb independently ran MiXCR on the 5' RACE reads; one entry per CDR3 protein. In the table there are roughly 13,000 distinct CDR3 sequences, under 25% of which are singletons. The sample was naive CD4+ T cells sorted from blood. Subset here: naive CD4+ T cells, CD4+CD45RA+CD25-. The receptors shown here come from a female donor with breast cancer.

This clonotype came up many times. A clone one base away is much larger, so this may be a read error. The rearrangement joins TRBV12-3 or TRBV12-4 to TRBJ1-1; D ambiguous. This CDR3 comprises 14 residues. This CDR3 is CASSLNSLNTEALF. In DNA, the CDR3 is TGTGCCAGCAGTTTAAACTCGTTAAACACTGAAGCTCTCTTT.

This clonotype was observed a few times. Given the absence of the conserved phenylalanine or tryptophan at the CDR3 end, a read error is likely. The gene calls are TRBV5-1 and TRBJ1-1; no clear D gene. Per the germline V gene, CDR1 is SGHRS and CDR2 is YFSETQ. The CDR3 has 12 residues. CDR3 sequence reads: CASRGSDTVAFL. The CDR3 nucleotides read TGCGCCAGCAGGGGTTCGGATACTGTAGCTTTCCTT.

This clonotype came up many times. The rearrangement links TRBV7-9 to TRBJ2-7; a possible D gene is TRBD1 (5 bases). Looked up from germline, CDR1 is SEHNR and CDR2 is FQNEAQ (reference sequence). The CDR3 loop spans 15 amino acids. The V end lost 5 bases, the J end lost 0 bases, and 14 bases lay between the germline ends. For the CDR3, the DNA is TGTGCCAGCAGCCACCGGAACAGGAGCTCCTACGAGCAGTACTTC. It yields the protein CASSHRNRSSYEQYF.

For this clonotype: Its ends do not fully match the called genes, so a read error is possible. The chain uses TRBV11-2 and TRBJ2-2; 9 bases fit TRBD2. CDR1 is SGHAT, CDR2 FQNNGV, per germline. The CDR3 consists of 17 residues. The CDR3 DNA follows: TGTGCCAGCAGCGAGGAGCCTAGCGGGACGAATACCGGGGAGCTGTTTTTT. Translating it yields CASSEEPSGTNTGELFF.

This clonotype is deemed medium-sized. This rearrangement joins TRBV20-1 to TRBJ2-1; 8 positions agree with TRBD2. Germline V gives CDR1 DFQATT, CDR2 SNEGSKA (reference sequence). V was pared by 4 bases and J by 3 bases, with 2 bases of the junction left unmatched. The CDR3 loop spans 13 amino acids. CDR3 sequence reads: CSATTSGYNEQFF. The CDR3 region has the DNA TGCAGTGCTACAACTAGCGGCTACAATGAGCAGTTCTTC.

This clonotype counts as medium-sized (0.01 to 0.1%). CDR3 sequence (DNA): TGTGCCAGCAGCTTAAGGGAGGAGTATGGCTACACCTTC. Amino acids: CASSLREEYGYTF. V is TRBV7-9 and J is TRBJ1-2; D gene unclear. The V and J ends lost 2 bases and 5 bases respectively, with 9 bases between them. Germline V gives CDR1 SEHNR, CDR2 FQNEAQ (reference sequence). This CDR3 is built from 13 residues.

This clonotype was detected only a few times. The V gene is TRBV5-1, the J gene TRBJ2-7; possible D gene TRBD2, 6 bases. Germline CDR1 is SGHRS and CDR2 is YFSETQ. The CDR3 loop spans 15 amino acids. Trimming took off 2 bases at V and 3 bases at J, with 15 bases between the two ends. CDR3 amino acids: CASSFGGVLGYEQYF. The DNA of the CDR3 is TGCGCCAGCAGCTTCGGGGGAGTGCTGGGCTACGAGCAGTACTTC.

This clonotype was detected ten times or more. Here the CDR3 reads CSVEGMTGANYGYTF. The CDR3 DNA reads TGCAGCGTTGAAGGCATGACAGGGGCTAACTATGGCTACACCTTC. This chain connects TRBV29-1 to TRBJ1-2, with 8 positions matching TRBD1. From germline, CDR1 is SQVTM and CDR2 ANQGSEA. The length of the CDR3 is 15 residues. J gave up 0 bases and V 1 base, and 4 bases lay outside the gene matches.

The J gene is TRBJ2-6, the V gene TRBV5-1; no firm D call. CDR3 length equals 14 residues. With 4 bases removed from V and 0 bases from J, the gap between germline ends came to 5 bases. Germline V gene data show CDR1 as SGHRS and CDR2 as YFSETQ. CDR3 loop: CASSGASGANVLTF. In nucleotides, the CDR3 is TGCGCCAGCAGCGGAGCCTCTGGGGCCAACGTCCTGACTTTC.

This clonotype is medium-sized by share. The rearrangement links TRBV29-1 to TRBJ2-5, with a tentative D call TRBD1 (6 bases). Trimming stripped 7 bases from V and 1 base from J, with 13 bases between. Per germline, CDR1 SQVTM and CDR2 ANQGSEA. This CDR3 is built from 13 residues. In nucleotides, the CDR3 is TGCAGCGCCTCGACAGGACCCCAAGAGACCCAGTACTTC. This sequence encodes CSASTGPQETQYF.

This clonotype was found many times. The V and J genes are TRBV12-3 or TRBV12-4 and TRBJ2-7; 7 bases are shared with TRBD1. The trim removed 2 bases at V and 3 bases at J, leaving 4 bases unmatched. The length of the CDR3 is 14 residues. The CDR3 loop reads CASSLRGRLYEQYF. The CDR3 DNA is TGTGCCAGCAGTTTAAGGGGGCGGCTCTACGAGCAGTACTTC.

In nucleotides, the CDR3 is TGTGCCAGCAGCAACAACGGGGTGACCTTGAACACTGAAGCTTTCTTT. Translating gives CASSNNGVTLNTEAFF. The V call is TRBV4-2, the J call TRBJ1-1, with unresolved D. CDR3 length equals 16 residues. Trimming removed 5 bases at V and 0 bases at J, with 16 bases between. Germline CDR1 and CDR2: LGHNA and YNFKEQ.

By share, this clonotype counts as medium-sized. The genes are TRBV5-1 and TRBJ2-6, with 7 nucleotides matching TRBD1. V lost 3 bases to trimming and J lost 2 bases; unmatched junction nucleotides: 5. CDR3 length equals 16 residues. Looked up from germline, CDR1 is SGHRS and CDR2 is YFSETQ. For the CDR3, the DNA is TGCGCCAGCAGCTCAAGAACAGGGGCTGGGGCCAACGTCCTGACTTTC. It is translated as CASSSRTGAGANVLTF.

This clonotype was found a few times. This may arise from a read error, as a much more abundant clone is one base away. The rearrangement uses TRBV9 and TRBJ2-1; possibly TRBD1 or TRBD2 for D (6 bases each). Germline V CDR1 and CDR2: SGDLS, YYNGEE. This CDR3 is built from 16 residues. Trimming cost V 3 bases and J 0 bases, with 13 bases left between them. CDR3 residues: CASSEAGGSSYNEQFF. The CDR3 DNA reads TGTGCCAGCAGCGAGGCCGGGGGCAGCTCCTACAATGAGCAGTTCTTC.

The table lists this clonotype with a few counts. The J gene is TRBJ2-1, the V gene TRBV30, with TRBD2 as a possible D gene (6 bases). The V end lost 5 bases, the J end lost 6 bases, and 32 bases lay between the germline ends. The CDR3 is 19 residues long. The germline V gene has CDR1 GTSNPN and CDR2 SVGIG (reference sequence). The CDR3 sequence: CAWDNPTLRGGGPRNEQFF. The CDR3 nucleotides are TGTGCCTGGGATAACCCGACCCTACGAGGAGGAGGGCCACGCAATGAGCAGTTCTTC.